This T cell receptor (beta chain) was sequenced during a study of blood T cell repertoires in COVID-19 (dated by TCRdb to 2019 to 2021). Study-wide context: Collaborator samples came from the United States, Italy and Spain and covered acute and convalescent phases of COVID-19. The prospective study material was composed of cDNA or gDNA derived from T cells, B-cell-depleted T cells, or PBMCs. Subjects who had been exposed to COVID-19, were actively infected with it, or had recovered from it provided the deeply sampled blood TCRbeta repertoires that made up the dataset. The repertoires were released in a freely available public database intended as a resource for research on the immune response to SARS-CoV-2. Samples were obtained from the ongoing ImmuneRACE study (first 160 participants) and from about 1,300 subjects provided by 6 global collaborators. The sample metadata nearly always contained a de-identified subject ID, COVID-19 status, age in years and sex. HLA class I and class II types, where available, came from metadata supplied by the sample provider rather than from assay-based typing.

TCRbeta CDR3 regions were amplified from genomic DNA by means of the immunoSEQ Assay, a bias-controlled multiplex PCR. As for the original processing: The number of nucleated cells in each sample was estimated by amplification of reference gene primers within the assay. To quantify the absolute abundance of each unique TCRbeta CDR3 rearrangement, sequence reads were collapsed and filtered. For each sample, productive Simpson clonality was calculated as the square root of Simpson's diversity index across productive rearrangements. This immuneACCESS table, as held by TCRdb, lists in-frame sequences with V and J called but not all clones. Of the missing ones, under half trace to an unresolved V gene in checked studies; the others have no known cause. The D gene and trimming were derived from the DNA, and the V and J assignments and clone size from that table. The sample table holds about 410,000 clones, of which about nine tenths were seen once. The ten largest clones represent about 1.7% of the sample.

About this clone itself: Its antigen remains unidentified. No qualities accompany the bases; no much larger clone lies one base away.

CDR1 and CDR2 are drawn from the germline V gene: SGHTA, FQGNSA. From the cysteine up to the phenylalanine, the CDR3 has a length of 16 residues. Only the CDR3 part of the read is kept: 48 bases, read in frame from the first base. V sheds 1 base and J sheds 1 base, leaving 12 bases between their ends. The research as a whole found: Clinical and demographic metadata were provided uncurated, with the amount varying by source and participant.

In the prospective study, participants were roughly 18 to 90 years old, resided in 20 to 30 geographic areas of the United States, and were enrolled through a virtual design. Cohort assignment in the prospective study relied on participant-reported clinical history from a screening survey and a study questionnaire. ImmuneRACE Cohort 3 recovered participants were defined by two consecutive negative NP/OP PCR tests, healthcare professional clearance, or symptom resolution. Each participant in the prospective study had whole blood, serum and a nasopharyngeal or oropharyngeal swab collected by mobile phlebotomists. Participants in the prospective study had the option to provide additional blood draws and questionnaires over an approximately two-month period. Blood samples from the prospective study were shipped frozen or at room temperature prior to DNA extraction.

This sequence uses TRBV7-2 and TRBJ2-3; the D gene is perhaps TRBD2, from 6 matching bases. This receptor was identified in a woman aged 25 to 39 who had recovered from COVID-19. Specimen: PBMCs or T cells enriched from blood (not recorded which). The sequenced DNA: TGTGCCAGCAGCTTAGTTCTGCGGGGAGGCACAGATACGCAGTATTTT. It translates to CASSLVLRGGTDTQYF.